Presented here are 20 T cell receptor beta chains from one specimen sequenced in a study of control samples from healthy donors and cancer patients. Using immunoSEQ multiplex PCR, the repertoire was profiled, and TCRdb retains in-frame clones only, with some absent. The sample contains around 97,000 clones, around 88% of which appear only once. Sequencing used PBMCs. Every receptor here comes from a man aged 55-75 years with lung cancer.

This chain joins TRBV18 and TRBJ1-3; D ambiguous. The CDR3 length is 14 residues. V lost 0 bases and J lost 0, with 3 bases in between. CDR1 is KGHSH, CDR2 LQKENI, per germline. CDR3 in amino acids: CASSPPASGNTIYF. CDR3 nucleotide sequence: TGTGCCAGCTCACCACCGGCCTCTGGAAACACCATATATTTT.

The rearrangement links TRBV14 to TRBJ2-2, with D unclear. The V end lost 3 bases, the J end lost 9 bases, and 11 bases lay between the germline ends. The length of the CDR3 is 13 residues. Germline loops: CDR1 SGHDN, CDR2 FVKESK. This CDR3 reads CASSQGFNRELFF. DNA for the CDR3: TGTGCCAGCAGCCAGGGATTCAACCGGGAGCTGTTTTTT.

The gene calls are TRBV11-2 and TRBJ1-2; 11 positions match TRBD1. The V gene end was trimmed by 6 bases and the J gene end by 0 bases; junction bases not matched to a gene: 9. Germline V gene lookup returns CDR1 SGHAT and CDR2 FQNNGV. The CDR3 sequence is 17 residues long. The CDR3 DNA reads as TGTGCCAGCAGATTGGGACAGGGGGTTATGGCTAACTATGGCTACACCTTC. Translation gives CASRLGQGVMANYGYTF.

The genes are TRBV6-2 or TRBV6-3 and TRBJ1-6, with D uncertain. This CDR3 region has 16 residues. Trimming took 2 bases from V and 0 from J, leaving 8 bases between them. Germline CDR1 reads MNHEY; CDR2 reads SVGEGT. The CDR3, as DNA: TGTGCCAGCAGTTACGACCCAGGCTCCTATAATTCACCCCTCCACTTT. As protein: CASSYDPGSYNSPLHF.

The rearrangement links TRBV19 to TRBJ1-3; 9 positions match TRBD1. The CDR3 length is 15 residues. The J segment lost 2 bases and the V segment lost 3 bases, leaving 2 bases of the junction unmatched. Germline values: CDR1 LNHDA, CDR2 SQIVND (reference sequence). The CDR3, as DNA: TGTGCCAGTAGTATCAACAGGGGGCCTGGAAACACCATATATTTT. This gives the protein CASSINRGPGNTIYF.

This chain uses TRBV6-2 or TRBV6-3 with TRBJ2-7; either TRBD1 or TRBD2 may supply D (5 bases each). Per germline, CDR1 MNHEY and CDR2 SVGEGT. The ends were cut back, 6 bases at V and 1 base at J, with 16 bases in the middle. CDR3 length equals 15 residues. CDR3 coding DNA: TGTGCCAGCAGCCCTCCGATGGGGGAGTCCTACGAGCAGTACTTC. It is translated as CASSPPMGESYEQYF.

The CDR3 loop is CASRGQLNYGYTF. CDR3 sequence (DNA): TGTGCCAGCAGGGGACAGTTAAACTATGGCTACACCTTC. The chain has TRBV6-5 and TRBJ1-2, with TRBD1 identical over 7 bases. V shed 6 bases, J shed 2 bases, and the junction held 3 bases outside the gene matches. Germline CDR1 reads MNHEY; CDR2 reads SVGAGI. The CDR3 length is 13 residues.

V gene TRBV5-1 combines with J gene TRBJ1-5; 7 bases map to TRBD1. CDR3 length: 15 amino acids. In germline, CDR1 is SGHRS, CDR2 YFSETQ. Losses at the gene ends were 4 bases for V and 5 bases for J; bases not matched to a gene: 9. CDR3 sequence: CASSLGGGKDQPQHF. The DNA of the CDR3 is TGCGCCAGCAGCCTCGGAGGGGGCAAGGATCAGCCCCAGCATTTT.

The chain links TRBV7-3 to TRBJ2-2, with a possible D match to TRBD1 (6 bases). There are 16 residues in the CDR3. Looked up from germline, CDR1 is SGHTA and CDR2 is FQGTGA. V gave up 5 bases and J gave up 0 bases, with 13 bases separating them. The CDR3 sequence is CASSTPQGPNTGELFF. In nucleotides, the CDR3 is TGTGCCAGCAGCACCCCTCAGGGGCCGAACACCGGGGAGCTGTTTTTT.

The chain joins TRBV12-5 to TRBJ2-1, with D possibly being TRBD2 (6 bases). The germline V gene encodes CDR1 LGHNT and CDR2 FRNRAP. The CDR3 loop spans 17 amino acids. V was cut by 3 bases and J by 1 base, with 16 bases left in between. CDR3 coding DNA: TGTGCTAGTGGTTTAATGCGGGACGGCGTATCCTACAATGAGCAGTTCTTC. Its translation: CASGLMRDGVSYNEQFF.

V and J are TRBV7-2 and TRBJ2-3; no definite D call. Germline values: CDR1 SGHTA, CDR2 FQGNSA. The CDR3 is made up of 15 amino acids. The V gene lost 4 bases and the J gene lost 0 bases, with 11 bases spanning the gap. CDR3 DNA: TGTGCCAGCAGCTCGTTTTCACCTAGCACAGATACGCAGTATTTT. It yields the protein CASSSFSPSTDTQYF.

The CDR3 DNA follows: TGTGCCAGCAGCCAAGGGAAGGCCTACAATGAGCAGTTCTTC. It yields the protein CASSQGKAYNEQFF. V and J are TRBV7-3 and TRBJ2-1; D gene uncertain. There are 14 residues in the CDR3. Trimming removed 5 bases from V and 2 bases from J, with 10 bases in between. Germline CDR1 reads SGHTA; CDR2 reads FQGTGA.

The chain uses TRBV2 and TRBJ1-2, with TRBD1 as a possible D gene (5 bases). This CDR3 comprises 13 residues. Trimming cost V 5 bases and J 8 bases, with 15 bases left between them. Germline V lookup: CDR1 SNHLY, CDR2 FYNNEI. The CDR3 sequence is CASSRDPLEGYTF. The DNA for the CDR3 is TGTGCCAGCAGTAGGGACCCACTGGAGGGCTACACCTTC.

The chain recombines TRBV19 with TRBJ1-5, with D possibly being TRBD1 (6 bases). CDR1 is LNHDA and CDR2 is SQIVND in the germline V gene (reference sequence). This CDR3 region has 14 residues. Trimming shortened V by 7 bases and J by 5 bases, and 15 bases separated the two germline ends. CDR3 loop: CASTLGGGDQPQHF. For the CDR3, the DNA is TGTGCCAGTACGCTGGGGGGCGGGGATCAGCCCCAGCATTTT.

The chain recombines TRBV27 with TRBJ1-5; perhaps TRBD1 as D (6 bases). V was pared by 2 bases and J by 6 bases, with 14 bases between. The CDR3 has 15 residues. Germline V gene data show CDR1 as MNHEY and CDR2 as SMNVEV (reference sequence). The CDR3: CASSLKGGASQPQHF. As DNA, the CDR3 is TGTGCCAGCAGTTTAAAAGGGGGGGCGAGTCAGCCCCAGCATTTT.

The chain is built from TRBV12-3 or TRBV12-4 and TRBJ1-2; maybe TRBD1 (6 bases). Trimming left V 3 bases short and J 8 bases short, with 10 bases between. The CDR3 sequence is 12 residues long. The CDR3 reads CASSLSGGGYTF. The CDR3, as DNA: TGTGCCAGCAGTTTGAGTGGGGGCGGCTACACCTTC.

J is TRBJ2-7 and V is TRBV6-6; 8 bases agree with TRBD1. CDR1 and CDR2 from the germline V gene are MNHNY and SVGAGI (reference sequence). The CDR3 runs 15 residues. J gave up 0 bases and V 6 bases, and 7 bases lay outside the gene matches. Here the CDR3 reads CASSRTGMSSYEQYV. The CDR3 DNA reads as TGTGCCAGCAGCCGGACAGGGATGAGCTCCTACGAGCAGTACGTC.

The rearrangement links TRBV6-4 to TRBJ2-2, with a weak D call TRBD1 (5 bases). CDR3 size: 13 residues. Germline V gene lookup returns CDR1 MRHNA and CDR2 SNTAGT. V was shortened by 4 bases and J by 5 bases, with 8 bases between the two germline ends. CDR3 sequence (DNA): TGTGCCAGCAGTGCAGGGTTTACCGGGGAGCTGTTTTTT. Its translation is CASSAGFTGELFF.

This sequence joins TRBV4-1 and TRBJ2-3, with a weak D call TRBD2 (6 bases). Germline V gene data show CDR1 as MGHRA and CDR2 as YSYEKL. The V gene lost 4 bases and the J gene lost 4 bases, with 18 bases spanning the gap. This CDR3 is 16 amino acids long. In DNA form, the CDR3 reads TGCGCCAGCAGCCTTAAACCTCAGGGACTCGCAGATACGCAGTATTTT. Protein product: CASSLKPQGLADTQYF.

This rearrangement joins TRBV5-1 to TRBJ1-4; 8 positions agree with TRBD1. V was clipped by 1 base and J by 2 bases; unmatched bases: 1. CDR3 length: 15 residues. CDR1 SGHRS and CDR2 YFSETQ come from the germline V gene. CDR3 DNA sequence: TGCGCCAGCAGCTTGACAGGGGGTACTAATGAAAAACTGTTTTTT. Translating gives CASSLTGGTNEKLFF. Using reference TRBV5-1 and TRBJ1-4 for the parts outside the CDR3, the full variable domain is KAGVTQTPRYLIKTRGQQVTLSCSPISGHRSVSWYQQTPGQGLQFLFEYFSETQRNKGNFPGRFSGRQFSNSRSEMNVSTLELGDSALYLCASSLTGGTNEKLFFGSGTQLSVL.